The 6 T cell receptor beta chains reported below all come from one sample, sequenced in a study of regulatory T cells in long-lasting Graves disease. The time point was: persistent/refractory GD, antithyroid drugs over 5 years with positive TRAb. From PBMCs, RNA was extracted and then used to make the TCR library. For TCR beta, libraries came from iRepertoire HTBI primers and Arm-PCR of CDR3 regions. TCRdb independently ran MiXCR on the multiplex PCR reads; one entry per CDR3 protein. Of some 440,000 distinct CDR3 sequences in the sample, about 20% are singletons; the top ten hold approximately 8%. Sample: peripheral blood mononuclear cells (PBMCs), taken when the disease was refractory, from a patient treated with antithyroid drugs. These receptors all come from a female donor with Graves disease.

The chain has TRBV20-1 and TRBJ2-2; 8 positions agree with TRBD2. Germline trimming cut 5 bases from V and 1 base from J; bases unmatched to any gene: 3. Germline-derived CDR1 and CDR2 are DFQATT and SNEGSKA (reference sequence). This CDR3 contains 14 residues. The CDR3 DNA reads TGCAGTGCTGCCGGGACTAGGAACACCGGGGAGCTGTTTTTT. Protein product: CSAAGTRNTGELFF.

V gene TRBV7-9 combines with J gene TRBJ1-1; unclear D gene. Per the germline V gene, CDR1 is SEHNR and CDR2 is FQNEAQ (reference sequence). The CDR3 length is 15 residues. The V end was cut by 4 bases, the J end by 5 bases, with 17 bases between. Here the CDR3 DNA reads TGTGCCAGCAGCTCCCCAAGGGCGGCGGTAACTGAAGCTTTCTTT. It translates to CASSSPRAAVTEAFF.

This clonotype has ten or more counts. The chain combines TRBV11-2 with TRBJ2-6, with unresolved D. The CDR3 is made up of 13 amino acids. In germline, CDR1 is SGHAT, CDR2 FQNNGV. V lost 6 bases, J lost 0 bases, and 3 bases lay in between. CDR3 sequence (DNA): TGTGCCAGCAGGGACTCTGGGGCCAACGTCCTGACTTTC. Protein sequence: CASRDSGANVLTF.

This clonotype was seen at least ten times. The CDR3 DNA follows: TGCGCCAGCAGCACCCAGGGACAGGGACGAGGGGAGCTGTTTTTT. Translation gives CASSTQGQGRGELFF. J is TRBJ2-2 and V is TRBV5-1; 9 nucleotides agree with TRBD1. The CDR3 runs to 15 residues. CDR1 is SGHRS, CDR2 YFSETQ, per germline. Germline trimming cut 4 bases from V and 8 bases from J; bases unmatched to any gene: 9.

The rearrangement joins TRBV7-2 to TRBJ1-1; 12 bases align to TRBD1. V lost 5 bases, J lost 4 bases, and 5 bases stayed unmatched. This CDR3 has 15 amino acids. The germline CDR1 and CDR2 sequences are SGHTA and FQGNSA. The CDR3 coding sequence is TGTGCCAGCAGCCGGGACAGGGGGCTTGGCACTGAAGCTTTCTTT. This translates into CASSRDRGLGTEAFF.

This clonotype showed up just a few times. V is TRBV11-2 and J is TRBJ2-3; 9 bases align to TRBD2. The CDR3 covers 18 residues. Per germline, CDR1 SGHAT and CDR2 FQNNGV. The ends lost 5 bases at V and 5 bases at J; junction bases unmatched: 17. The CDR3 protein is CASSARRGSGRFIDTQYF. The CDR3 DNA sequence: TGTGCCAGCAGCGCCCGTCGGGGGAGCGGGAGGTTTATAGATACGCAGTATTTT.